This T cell receptor beta chain was captured by sequencing in a study of T cell repertoires in aging, cancer and after chemotherapy. Multiplex touch-down PCR with TRB-A/B primers amplified rearranged V-D-J TRB sequences. TCRdb used MiXCR to reprocess the multiplex PCR reads, holding one entry per CDR3 protein. The sample holds fewer than 15,000 distinct CDR3 sequences; roughly 25% are singletons and the top ten take 45% to 55%. TCR beta rearrangements were amplified from peripheral blood genomic DNA. V was trimmed by 3 bases and J by 6 bases, leaving 12 bases between them. The CDR3 contains 13 residues. CDR1 and CDR2 (germline): MDHEN, SYDVKM.

The source of this sequence is a human donor in good health. The chain couples TRBV28 to TRBJ2-7; TRBD2 is a possible D gene (6 bases). The material sequenced was blood. In DNA, the CDR3 is TGTGCCAGCAGTTTGTTAGGGACTCGCGAGCAGTACTTC. As protein: CASSLLGTREQYF.